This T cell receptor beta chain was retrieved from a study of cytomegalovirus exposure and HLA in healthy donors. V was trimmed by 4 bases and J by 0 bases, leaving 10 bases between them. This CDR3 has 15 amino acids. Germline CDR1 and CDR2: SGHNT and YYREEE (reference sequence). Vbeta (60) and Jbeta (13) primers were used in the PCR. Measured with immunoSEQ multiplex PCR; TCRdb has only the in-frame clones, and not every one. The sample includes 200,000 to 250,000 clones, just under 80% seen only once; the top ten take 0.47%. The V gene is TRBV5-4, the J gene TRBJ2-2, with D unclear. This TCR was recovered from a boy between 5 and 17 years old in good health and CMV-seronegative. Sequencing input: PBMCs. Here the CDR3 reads CASSVSLTNTGELFF. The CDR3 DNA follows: TGTGCCAGCAGCGTAAGCCTTACGAACACCGGGGAGCTGTTTTTT. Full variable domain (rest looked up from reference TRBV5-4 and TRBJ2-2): ETGVTQSPTHLIKTRGQQVTLRCSSQSGHNTVSWYQQALGQGPQFIFQYYREEENGRGNFPPRFSGLQFPNYSSELNVNALELDDSALYLCASSVSLTNTGELFFGEGSRLTVL.